The T cell receptor (beta chain) described here comes from a study of cytotoxic CD8 clonotypes in ibrutinib-treated CLL. The wider study: Mean per-sample yields comprised about 250,000 productive templates and approximately 97,000 productive rearrangements. Findings and caveats of the study: Patients showed higher baseline clonality than age-matched healthy donors, and it tracked circulating CD8+ T-cell counts. An increase in clonality occurred at ibrutinib response, followed by a return toward baseline at progression.

Sequencing was designed to attain a depth spanning 1 in 200,000 to 1 in 1 million T cells. Sequencing was performed with immunoSEQ multiplex PCR; in TCRdb, only in-frame clones are kept and a portion is missing. Among 35,000 to 45,000 clones listed, 70% to 75% were seen once. The CDR3 spans 15 residues. Trimming cost V 2 bases and J 6 bases; bases outside gene matches: 8. The germline CDR1 and CDR2 sequences are MNHEY and SVGAGI. Comment on this clone: No antigen is known for it.

The receptor was derived from a human donor with chronic lymphocytic leukemia. The sequencing here drew on PBMCs, taken at disease progression, from a patient treated with ibrutinib. This chain joins TRBV6-5 and TRBJ2-7; 9 nucleotides agree with TRBD1. CDR3 residues: CASSYERQGGSEQYF. The CDR3 coding sequence is TGTGCCAGCAGTTACGAAAGACAGGGGGGTAGCGAGCAGTACTTC.